Detailed here is one T cell receptor beta chain. The assay was immunoSEQ multiplex PCR, and TCRdb's table has in-frame clones only and misses some. This table holds about 150,000 clones, just over 90% found once. The record originates from a study of T cell responses to AZD1222 COVID-19 vaccine. V shed 1 base and J shed 1 base, with 13 bases lying between them. The CDR3 has 16 residues. Germline lookup yields CDR1 MGHRA and CDR2 YSYEKL. This TCR was recovered from an adult who received the AZD1222 COVID-19 vaccine. The chain couples TRBV4-1 to TRBJ1-1; weak D call: TRBD1 (5 bases). This specimen consisted of peripheral blood, obtained 28 days after the second AZD1222 dose. The CDR3 nucleotides are TGCGCCAGCAGCCAAGGCGCAGGGTGGTCGAACACTGAAGCTTTCTTT. This sequence encodes CASSQGAGWSNTEAFF.